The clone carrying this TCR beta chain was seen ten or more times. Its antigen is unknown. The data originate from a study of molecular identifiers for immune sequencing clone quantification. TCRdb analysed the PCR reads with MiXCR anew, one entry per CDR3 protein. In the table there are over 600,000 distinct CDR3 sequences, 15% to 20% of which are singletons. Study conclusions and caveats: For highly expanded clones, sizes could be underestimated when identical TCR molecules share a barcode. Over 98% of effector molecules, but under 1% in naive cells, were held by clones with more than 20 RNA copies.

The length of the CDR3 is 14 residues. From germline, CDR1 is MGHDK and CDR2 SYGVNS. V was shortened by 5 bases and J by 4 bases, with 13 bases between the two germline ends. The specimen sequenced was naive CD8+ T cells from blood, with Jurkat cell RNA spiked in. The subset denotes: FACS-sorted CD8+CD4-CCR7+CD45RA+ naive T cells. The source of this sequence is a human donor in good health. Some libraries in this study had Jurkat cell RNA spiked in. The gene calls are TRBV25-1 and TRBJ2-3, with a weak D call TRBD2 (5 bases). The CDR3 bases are TGTGCCAGCAGTTCGGGCCCAGCGGCAGATACGCAGTATTTT. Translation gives CASSSGPAADTQYF.